This T cell receptor beta chain was identified in a study of T cell responses to AZD1222 COVID-19 vaccine. Pooling of second doses given at about 4 or about 12 weeks was done. The study, taken as a whole, reports: Nearly half of unique spike-specific TCRs reportedly avoided B.1.351 and B.1.1.7 mutated regions.

In the case of this clone: Its specificity is unknown.

V shed 6 bases and J 5 bases; nucleotides not matched to a gene: 3. The germline CDR1 and CDR2 sequences are KGHSH and LQKENI. There are 12 residues in the CDR3. The method was immunoSEQ multiplex PCR; TCRdb's version includes in-frame clones alone and lacks a portion of them. The data hold over 130,000 clones, with approximately 92% observed a single time. The sequence derives from an adult who received the AZD1222 COVID-19 vaccine. The chain has TRBV18 and TRBJ2-7; 8 nucleotides align to TRBD1. Sequenced here: peripheral blood, sampled 28 days after the second AZD1222 dose. The CDR3 coding sequence is TGTGCCAGCTCGCAGACAGGGGACGAGCAGTACTTC. Residues: CASSQTGDEQYF.